This T cell receptor beta chain was recorded in a study of monozygotic twins with inflammatory bowel disease. Of note for this clonotype: The target antigen is unknown.

Germline CDR1 is DFQATT and CDR2 is SNEGSKA (reference sequence). The CDR3 totals 14 residues. Whole blood without T cell sorting served as the source of isolated total RNA. General study findings and limits: It was in IBD patients that TCRbeta diversity (inverse Simpson) was lower than in healthy co-twins. No repertoire similarity difference was seen between concordant and discordant twins; power was possibly limited.

Amplification used two nested PCRs: 15 to 20 cycles, then about 9 cycles, on TCRalpha/TCRbeta cDNA. TCRdb processed the 5' RACE reads again and assigns one entry to each CDR3 protein, with no DNA. The table counts over 110,000 distinct CDR3 sequences; 2.4% lies in the top ten. The origin of this receptor is a human donor with ulcerative colitis or Crohn's disease, or a healthy co-twin of an affected twin (not recorded which). Material for sequencing was blood. The rearrangement joins TRBV20-1 to TRBJ2-7; absent DNA, TCRdb's TRBD2 call cannot be checked. CDR3 protein: CSARGDGGVYEQYF.